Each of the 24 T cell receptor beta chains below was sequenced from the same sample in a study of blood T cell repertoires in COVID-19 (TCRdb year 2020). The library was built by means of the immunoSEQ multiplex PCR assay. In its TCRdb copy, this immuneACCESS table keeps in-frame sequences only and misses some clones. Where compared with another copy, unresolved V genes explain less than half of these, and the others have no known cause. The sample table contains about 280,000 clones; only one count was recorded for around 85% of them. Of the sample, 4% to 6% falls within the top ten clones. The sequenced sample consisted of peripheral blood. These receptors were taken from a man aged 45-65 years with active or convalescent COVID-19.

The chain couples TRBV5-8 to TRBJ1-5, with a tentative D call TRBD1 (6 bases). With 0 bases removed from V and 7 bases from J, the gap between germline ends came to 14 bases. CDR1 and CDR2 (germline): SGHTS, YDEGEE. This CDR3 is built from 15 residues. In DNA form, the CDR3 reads TGTGCCAGCAGCTTGGTTGGTACAGGGAACCAGCCCCAGCATTTT. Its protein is CASSLVGTGNQPQHF. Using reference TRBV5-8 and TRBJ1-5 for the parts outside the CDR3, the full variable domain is EAGVTQSPTHLIKTRGQQATLRCSPISGHTSVYWYQQALGLGLQFLLWYDEGEERNRGNFPPRFSGRQFPNYSSELNVNALELEDSALYLCASSLVGTGNQPQHFGDGTRLSIL.

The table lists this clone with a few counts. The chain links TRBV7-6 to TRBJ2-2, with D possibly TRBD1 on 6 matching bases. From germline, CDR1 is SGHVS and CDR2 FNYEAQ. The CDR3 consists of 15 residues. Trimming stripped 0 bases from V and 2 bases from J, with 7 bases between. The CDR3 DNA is TGTGCCAGCAGCTTAGCGGGGGCCAACACCGGGGAGCTGTTTTTT. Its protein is CASSLAGANTGELFF. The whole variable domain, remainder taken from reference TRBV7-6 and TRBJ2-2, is GAGVSQSPRYKVTKRGQDVALRCDPISGHVSLYWYRQALGQGPEFLTYFNYEAQQDKSGLPNDRFSAERPEGSISTLTIQRTEQRDSAMYRCASSLAGANTGELFFGEGSRLTVL.

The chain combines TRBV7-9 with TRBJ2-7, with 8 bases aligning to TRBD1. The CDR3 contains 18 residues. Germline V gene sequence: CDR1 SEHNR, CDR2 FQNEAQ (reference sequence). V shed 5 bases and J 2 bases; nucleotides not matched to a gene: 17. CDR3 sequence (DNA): TGTGCCAGCAGCCTACCTCAGGGGGCCGGACAGATAACCTACGAGCAGTACTTC. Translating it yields CASSLPQGAGQITYEQYF.

CDR3 DNA: TGTGCCAGCAGCCGGGACTCCCGTTACGAGCAGTACTTC. This sequence encodes CASSRDSRYEQYF. The chain is built from TRBV25-1 and TRBJ2-7, with D maybe TRBD2 (6 bases). The CDR3 spans 13 residues. Trimming left V 6 bases short and J 4 bases short, with 13 bases between. The germline gives CDR1 MGHDK, CDR2 SYGVNS.

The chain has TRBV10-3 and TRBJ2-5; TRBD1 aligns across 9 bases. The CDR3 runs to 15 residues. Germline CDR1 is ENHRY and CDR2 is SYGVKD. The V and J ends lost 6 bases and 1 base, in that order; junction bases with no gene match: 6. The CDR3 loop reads CAIRDNRGLQETQYF. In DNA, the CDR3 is TGTGCCATCAGGGACAACAGGGGGCTCCAAGAGACCCAGTACTTC.

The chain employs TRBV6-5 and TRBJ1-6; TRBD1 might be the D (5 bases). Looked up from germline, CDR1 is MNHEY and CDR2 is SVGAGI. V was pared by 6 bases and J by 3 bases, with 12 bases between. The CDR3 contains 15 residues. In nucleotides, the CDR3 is TGTGCCAGCAGACCTCAGGGTAGCTATAATTCACCCCTCCACTTT. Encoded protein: CASRPQGSYNSPLHF.

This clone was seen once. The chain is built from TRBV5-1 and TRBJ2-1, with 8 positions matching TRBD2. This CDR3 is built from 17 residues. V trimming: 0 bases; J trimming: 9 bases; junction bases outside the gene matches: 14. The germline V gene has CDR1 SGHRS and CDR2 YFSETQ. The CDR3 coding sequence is TGCGCCAGCAGCTTGGCGTCGGGAGGGTATGGTGGTGGTGAGCAGTTCTTC. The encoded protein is CASSLASGGYGGGEQFF.

CDR3 nucleotides: TGTGCCAGCAGCTTTTTCCGGGACTTACGAAACGAGCAGTACTTC. It yields the protein CASSFFRDLRNEQYF. V is TRBV7-9 and J is TRBJ2-7, with D maybe TRBD2 (6 bases). V was pared by 3 bases and J by 5 bases, with 17 bases between. This CDR3 region has 15 residues. From germline, CDR1 is SEHNR and CDR2 FQNEAQ (reference sequence). Using reference TRBV7-9 and TRBJ2-7 for the parts outside the CDR3, the full variable domain is DTGVSQNPRHKITKRGQNVTFRCDPISEHNRLYWYRQTLGQGPEFLTYFQNEAQLEKSRLLSDRFSAERPKGSFSTLEIQRTEQGDSAMYLCASSFFRDLRNEQYFGPGTRLTVT.

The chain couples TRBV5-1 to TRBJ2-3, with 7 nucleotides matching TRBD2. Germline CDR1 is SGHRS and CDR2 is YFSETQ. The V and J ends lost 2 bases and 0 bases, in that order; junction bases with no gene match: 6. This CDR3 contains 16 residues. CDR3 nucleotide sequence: TGCGCCAGCAGCTTTTATGCGGGAGCCAGCACAGATACGCAGTATTTT. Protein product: CASSFYAGASTDTQYF.

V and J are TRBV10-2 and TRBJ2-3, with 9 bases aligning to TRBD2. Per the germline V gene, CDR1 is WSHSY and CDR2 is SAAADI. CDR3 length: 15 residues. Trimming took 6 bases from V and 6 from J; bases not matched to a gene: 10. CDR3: CASRESSGSWDTQYF. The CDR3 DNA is TGCGCCAGCAGGGAGAGTAGCGGGAGTTGGGATACGCAGTATTTT.

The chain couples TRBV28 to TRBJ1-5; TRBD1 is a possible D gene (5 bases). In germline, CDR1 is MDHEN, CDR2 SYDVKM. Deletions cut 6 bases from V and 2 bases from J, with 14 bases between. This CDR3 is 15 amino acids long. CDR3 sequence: CASSPDTRRNQPQHF. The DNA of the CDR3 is TGTGCCAGCAGCCCGGACACCCGTCGCAATCAGCCCCAGCATTTT.

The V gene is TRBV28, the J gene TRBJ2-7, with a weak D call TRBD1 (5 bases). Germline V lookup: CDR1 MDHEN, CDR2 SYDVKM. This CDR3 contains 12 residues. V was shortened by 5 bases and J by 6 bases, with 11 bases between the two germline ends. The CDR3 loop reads CASSPRGTEQYF. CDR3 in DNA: TGTGCCAGCAGTCCAAGGGGAACCGAGCAGTACTTC.

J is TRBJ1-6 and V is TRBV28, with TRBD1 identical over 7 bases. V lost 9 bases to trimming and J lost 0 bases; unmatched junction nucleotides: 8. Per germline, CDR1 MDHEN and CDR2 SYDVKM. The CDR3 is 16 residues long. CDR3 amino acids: CASATQGSSYNSPLHF. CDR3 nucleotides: TGTGCCAGTGCAACACAGGGGAGCTCCTATAATTCACCCCTCCACTTT.

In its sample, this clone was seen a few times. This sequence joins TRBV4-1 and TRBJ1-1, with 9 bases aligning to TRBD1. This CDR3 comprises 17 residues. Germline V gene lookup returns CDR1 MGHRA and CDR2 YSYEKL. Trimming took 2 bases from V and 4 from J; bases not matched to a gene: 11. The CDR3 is CASSQRGLGQGTTEAFF. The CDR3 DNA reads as TGCGCCAGCAGCCAAAGAGGGTTAGGACAGGGGACCACTGAAGCTTTCTTT.

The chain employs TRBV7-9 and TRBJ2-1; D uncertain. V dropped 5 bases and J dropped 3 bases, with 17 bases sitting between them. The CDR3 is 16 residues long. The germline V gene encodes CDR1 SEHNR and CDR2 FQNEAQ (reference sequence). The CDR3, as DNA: TGTGCCAGCAGCGCCCCATTGAGCGCCGACTACAATGAGCAGTTCTTC. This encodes CASSAPLSADYNEQFF.

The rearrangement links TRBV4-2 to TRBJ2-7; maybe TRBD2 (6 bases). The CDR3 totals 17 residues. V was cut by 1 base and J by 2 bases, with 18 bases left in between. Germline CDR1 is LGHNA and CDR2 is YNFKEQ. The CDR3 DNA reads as TGTGCCAGCAGCCAAGGGACTACCCACCTGGAGACCTACGAGCAGTACTTC. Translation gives CASSQGTTHLETYEQYF.

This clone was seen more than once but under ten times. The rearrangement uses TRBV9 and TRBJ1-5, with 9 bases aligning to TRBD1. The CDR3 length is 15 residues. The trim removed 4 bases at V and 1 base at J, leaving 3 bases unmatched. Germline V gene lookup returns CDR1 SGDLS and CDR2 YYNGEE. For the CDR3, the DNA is TGTGCCAGCAGCCCAGGGACAGGGAGCAATCAGCCCCAGCATTTT. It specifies CASSPGTGSNQPQHF.

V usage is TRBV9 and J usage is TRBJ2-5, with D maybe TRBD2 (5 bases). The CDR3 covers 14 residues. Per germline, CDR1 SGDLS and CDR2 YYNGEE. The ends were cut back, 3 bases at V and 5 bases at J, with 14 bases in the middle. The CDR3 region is CASSASDSVETQYF. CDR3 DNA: TGTGCCAGCAGCGCCTCGGACTCAGTGGAGACCCAGTACTTC.

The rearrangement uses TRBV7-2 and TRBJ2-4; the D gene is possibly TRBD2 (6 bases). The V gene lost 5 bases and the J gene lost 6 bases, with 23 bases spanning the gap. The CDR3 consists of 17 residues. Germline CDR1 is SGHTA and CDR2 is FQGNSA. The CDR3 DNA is TGTGCCAGCAGCCCCGACTACTCTAGCGCGAGGGGAAACATTCAGTACTTC. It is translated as CASSPDYSSARGNIQYF.

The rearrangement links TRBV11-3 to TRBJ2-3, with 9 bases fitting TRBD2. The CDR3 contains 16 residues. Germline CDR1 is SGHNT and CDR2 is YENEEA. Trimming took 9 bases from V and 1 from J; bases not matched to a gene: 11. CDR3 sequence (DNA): TGTGCCAGTGCCCCCGGACTAGCGCCGCGCACAGATACGCAGTATTTT. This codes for CASAPGLAPRTDTQYF.

As DNA, the CDR3 is TGTGCCAGTAGTCCGATAGGGGAACGTCAGCCCCAGCATTTT. Amino acids: CASSPIGERQPQHF. The chain joins TRBV19 to TRBJ1-5, with D perhaps matching TRBD1 (5 bases). This CDR3 is built from 14 residues. V was clipped by 5 bases and J by 6 bases, with 14 bases between them. CDR1 LNHDA and CDR2 SQIVND come from the germline V gene (reference sequence).

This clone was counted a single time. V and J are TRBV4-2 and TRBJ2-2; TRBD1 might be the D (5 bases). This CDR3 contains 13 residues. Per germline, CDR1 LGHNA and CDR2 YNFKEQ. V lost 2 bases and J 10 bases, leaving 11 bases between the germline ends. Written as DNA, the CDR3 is TGTGCCAGCAGCCAAAGGATAGGGGCGGAGCTGTTTTTT. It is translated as CASSQRIGAELFF.

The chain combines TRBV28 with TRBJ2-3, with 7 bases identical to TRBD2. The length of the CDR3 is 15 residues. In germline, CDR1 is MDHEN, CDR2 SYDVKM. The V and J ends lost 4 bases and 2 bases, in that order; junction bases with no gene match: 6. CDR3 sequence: CASSSASGATDTQYF. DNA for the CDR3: TGTGCCAGCAGTTCGGCTAGCGGCGCCACAGATACGCAGTATTTT.

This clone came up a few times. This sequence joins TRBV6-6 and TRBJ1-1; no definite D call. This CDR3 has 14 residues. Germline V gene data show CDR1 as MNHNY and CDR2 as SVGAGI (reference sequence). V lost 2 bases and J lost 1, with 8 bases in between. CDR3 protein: CASSYNAGNTEAFF. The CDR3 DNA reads TGTGCCAGCAGTTACAACGCAGGGAACACTGAAGCTTTCTTT.